This TCR beta chain was identified during a study of patients and donors after allogeneic stem cell transplantation. Germline loops: CDR1 SGHTA, CDR2 FQGNSA. CDR3 size: 16 residues. V lost 6 bases and J lost 0; bases outside the gene matches: 6. TCRdb itself ran the RT-PCR reads through MiXCR, one entry per CDR3 protein. The data contain about 410,000 distinct CDR3 sequences, 16% of them singletons. The TCR was taken from a human donor who was either an allogeneic HSCT recipient or a stem cell or donor lymphocyte infusion donor (not recorded which). It is not recorded whose cells these are; they may come from a transplant donor. V and J are TRBV7-2 and TRBJ2-7; 12 bases map to TRBD2. Material: blood, either unsorted or a sorted T cell fraction (not recorded which). The CDR3 DNA reads TGTGCCAGCAGTCGGACTAGCGGGGTATCCTCCTACGAGCAGTACTTC. Its protein product is CASSRTSGVSSYEQYF.